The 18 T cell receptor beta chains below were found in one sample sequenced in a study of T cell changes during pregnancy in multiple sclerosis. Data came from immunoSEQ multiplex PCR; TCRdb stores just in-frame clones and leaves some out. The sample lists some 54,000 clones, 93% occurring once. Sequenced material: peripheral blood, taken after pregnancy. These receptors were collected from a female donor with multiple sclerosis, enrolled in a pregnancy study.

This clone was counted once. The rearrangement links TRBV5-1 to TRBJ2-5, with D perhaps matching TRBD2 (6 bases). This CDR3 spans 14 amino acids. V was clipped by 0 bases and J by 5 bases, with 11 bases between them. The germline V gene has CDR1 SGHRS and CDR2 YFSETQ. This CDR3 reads CASSLGRGRETQYF. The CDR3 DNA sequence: TGCGCCAGCAGCTTGGGCCGGGGGAGGGAGACCCAGTACTTC.

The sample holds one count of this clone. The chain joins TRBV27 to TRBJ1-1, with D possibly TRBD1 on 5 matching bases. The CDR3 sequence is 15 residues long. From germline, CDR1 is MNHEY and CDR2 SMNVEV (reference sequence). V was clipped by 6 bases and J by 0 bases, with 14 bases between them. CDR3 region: CASRQVHPMNTEAFF. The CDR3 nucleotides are TGTGCCAGCAGACAGGTCCACCCTATGAACACTGAAGCTTTCTTT.

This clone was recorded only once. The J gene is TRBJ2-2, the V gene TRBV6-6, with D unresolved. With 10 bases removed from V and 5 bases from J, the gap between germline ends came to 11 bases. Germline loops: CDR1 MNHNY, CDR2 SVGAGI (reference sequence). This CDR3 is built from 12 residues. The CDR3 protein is CATILWTGELFF. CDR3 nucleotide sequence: TGTGCCACCATCCTATGGACCGGGGAGCTGTTTTTT.

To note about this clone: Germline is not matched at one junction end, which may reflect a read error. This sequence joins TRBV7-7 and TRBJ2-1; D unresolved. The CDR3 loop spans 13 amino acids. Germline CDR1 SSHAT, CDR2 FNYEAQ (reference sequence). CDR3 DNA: TGTGCTAGCAGCCCGAGTGCATACAATGAGCAGTTCTTC. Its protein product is CASSPSAYNEQFF.

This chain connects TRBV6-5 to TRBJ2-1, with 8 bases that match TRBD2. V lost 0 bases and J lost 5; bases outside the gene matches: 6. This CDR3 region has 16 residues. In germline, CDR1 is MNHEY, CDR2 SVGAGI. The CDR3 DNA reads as TGTGCCAGCAGTTACTCGAGCGGGAGAACTAACAATGAGCAGTTCTTC. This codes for CASSYSSGRTNNEQFF.

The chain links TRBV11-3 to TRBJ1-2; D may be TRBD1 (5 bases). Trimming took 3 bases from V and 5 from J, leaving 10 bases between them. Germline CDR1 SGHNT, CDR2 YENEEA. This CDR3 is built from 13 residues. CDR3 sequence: CASSLGQGYGYTF. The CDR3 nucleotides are TGTGCCAGCAGCTTGGGGCAGGGTTATGGCTACACCTTC.

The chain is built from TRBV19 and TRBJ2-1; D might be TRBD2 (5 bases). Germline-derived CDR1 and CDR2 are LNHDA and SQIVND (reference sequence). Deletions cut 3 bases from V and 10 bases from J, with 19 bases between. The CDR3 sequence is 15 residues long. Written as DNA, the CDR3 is TGTGCCAGTAGTATCGGTGGGAGCCCAACGGAGGAGCAGTTCTTC. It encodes CASSIGGSPTEEQFF.

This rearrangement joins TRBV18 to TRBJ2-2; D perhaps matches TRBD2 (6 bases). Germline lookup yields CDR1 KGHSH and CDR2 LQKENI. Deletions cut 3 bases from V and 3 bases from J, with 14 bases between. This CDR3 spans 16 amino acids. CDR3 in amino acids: CASSPGLAKDTGELFF. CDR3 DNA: TGTGCCAGCTCACCCGGGCTAGCGAAGGACACCGGGGAGCTGTTTTTT.

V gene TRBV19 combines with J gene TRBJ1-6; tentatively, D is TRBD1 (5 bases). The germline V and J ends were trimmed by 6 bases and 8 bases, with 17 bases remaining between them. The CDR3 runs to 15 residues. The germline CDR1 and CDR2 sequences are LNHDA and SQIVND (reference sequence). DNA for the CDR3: TGTGCCAGTAGGGTCTCCAGGGCATCGGATTCACCCCTCCACTTT. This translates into CASRVSRASDSPLHF.

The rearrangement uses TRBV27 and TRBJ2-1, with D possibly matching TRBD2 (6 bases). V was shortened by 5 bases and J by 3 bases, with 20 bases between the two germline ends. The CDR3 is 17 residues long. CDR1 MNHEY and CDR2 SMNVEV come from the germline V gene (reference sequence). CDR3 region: CASSPGGVAVNYNEQFF. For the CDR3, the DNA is TGTGCCAGCAGTCCAGGCGGGGTAGCGGTAAACTACAATGAGCAGTTCTTC.

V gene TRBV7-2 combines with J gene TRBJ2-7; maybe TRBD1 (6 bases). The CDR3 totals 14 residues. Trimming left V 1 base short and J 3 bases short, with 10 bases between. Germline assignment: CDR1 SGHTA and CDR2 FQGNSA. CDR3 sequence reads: CASSLGTAIYEQYF. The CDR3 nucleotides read TGTGCCAGCAGCTTAGGGACAGCCATCTACGAGCAGTACTTC.

The CDR3 DNA follows: TGTGCCAGCAAGGTTGGCCTTGGGGCGGACGAGCAGTACTTC. Its translation: CASKVGLGADEQYF. This chain joins TRBV2 and TRBJ2-7; possible D gene TRBD1, 5 bases. The CDR3 runs 14 residues. Germline V lookup: CDR1 SNHLY, CDR2 FYNNEI. V lost 7 bases and J lost 5, with 18 bases in between.

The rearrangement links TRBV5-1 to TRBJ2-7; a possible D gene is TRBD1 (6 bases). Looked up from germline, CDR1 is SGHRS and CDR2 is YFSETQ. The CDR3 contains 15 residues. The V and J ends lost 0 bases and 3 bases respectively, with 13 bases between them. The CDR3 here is CASSLGKQGIYEQYF. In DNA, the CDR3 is TGCGCCAGCAGCTTGGGCAAACAGGGAATCTACGAGCAGTACTTC.

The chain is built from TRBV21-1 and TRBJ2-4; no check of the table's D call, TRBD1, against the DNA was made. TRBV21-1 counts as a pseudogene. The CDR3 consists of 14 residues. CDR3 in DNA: TGTGCCAGCAGCAACAGGGGAGCCAAAAACATTCAGTACTTC. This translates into CASSNRGAKNIQYF.

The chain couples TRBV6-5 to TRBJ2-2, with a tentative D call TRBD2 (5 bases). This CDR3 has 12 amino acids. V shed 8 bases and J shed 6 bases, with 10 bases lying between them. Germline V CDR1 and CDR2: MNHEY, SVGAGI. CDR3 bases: TGTGCCAGCGGCTGGGGAGCCGGGGAGCTGTTTTTT. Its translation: CASGWGAGELFF.

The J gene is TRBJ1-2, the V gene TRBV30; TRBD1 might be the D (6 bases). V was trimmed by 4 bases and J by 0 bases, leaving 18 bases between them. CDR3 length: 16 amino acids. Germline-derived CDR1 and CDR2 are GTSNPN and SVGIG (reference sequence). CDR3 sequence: CAWTQGPGASNYGYTF. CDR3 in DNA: TGTGCCTGGACCCAGGGCCCAGGGGCCTCTAACTATGGCTACACCTTC.

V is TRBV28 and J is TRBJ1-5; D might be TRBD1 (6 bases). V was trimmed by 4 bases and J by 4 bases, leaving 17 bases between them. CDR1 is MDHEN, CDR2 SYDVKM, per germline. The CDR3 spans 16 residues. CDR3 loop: CASSSSKKGGNQPQHF. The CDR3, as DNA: TGTGCCAGCAGTTCTTCCAAGAAAGGGGGAAATCAGCCCCAGCATTTT.

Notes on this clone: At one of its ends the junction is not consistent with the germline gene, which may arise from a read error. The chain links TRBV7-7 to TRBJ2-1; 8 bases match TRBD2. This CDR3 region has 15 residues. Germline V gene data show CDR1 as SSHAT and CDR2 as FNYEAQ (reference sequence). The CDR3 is CASSLTGGRSDEQFF. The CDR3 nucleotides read TGTGCTAGCAGCTTAACGGGCGGGAGGTCCGATGAGCAGTTCTTC.